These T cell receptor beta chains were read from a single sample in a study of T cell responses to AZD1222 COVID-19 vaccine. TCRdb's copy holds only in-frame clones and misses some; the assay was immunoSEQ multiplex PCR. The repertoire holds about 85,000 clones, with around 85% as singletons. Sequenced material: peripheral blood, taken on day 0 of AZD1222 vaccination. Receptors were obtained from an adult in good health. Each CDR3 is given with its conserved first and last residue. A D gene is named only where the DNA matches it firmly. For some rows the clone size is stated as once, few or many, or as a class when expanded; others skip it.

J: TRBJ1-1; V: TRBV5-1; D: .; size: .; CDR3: CASSSPAGKNTEAFF; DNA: TGCGCCAGCAGCTCTCCGGCAGGGAAAAACACTGAAGCTTTCTTT
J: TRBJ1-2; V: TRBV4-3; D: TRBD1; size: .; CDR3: CASSQDPQGASYGYTF; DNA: TGCGCCAGCAGCCAAGATCCCCAGGGGGCGAGCTATGGCTACACCTTC
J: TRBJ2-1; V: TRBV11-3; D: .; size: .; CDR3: CASSLDSQTNEQFF; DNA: TGTGCCAGCAGCTTAGACTCCCAGACCAATGAGCAGTTCTTC
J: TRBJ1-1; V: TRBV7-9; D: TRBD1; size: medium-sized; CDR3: CASSSGQGTEAFF; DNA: TGTGCCAGCAGCTCCGGACAGGGTACTGAAGCTTTCTTT
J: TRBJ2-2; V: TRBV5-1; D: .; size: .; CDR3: CASSTGTANTGELFF; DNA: TGCGCCAGCAGCACGGGGACGGCGAACACCGGGGAGCTGTTTTTT
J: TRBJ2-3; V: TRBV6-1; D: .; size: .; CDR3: CASSEVVGGTDTQYF; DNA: TGTGCCAGCAGTGAAGTGGTGGGGGGTACAGATACGCAGTATTTT
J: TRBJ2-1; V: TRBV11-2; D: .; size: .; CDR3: CASSSRTENYNEQFF; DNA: TGTGCCAGCAGCTCCCGGACAGAGAATTACAATGAGCAGTTCTTC
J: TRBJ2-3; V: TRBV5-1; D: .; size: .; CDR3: CASSFLALSTDTQYF; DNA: TGCGCCAGCAGCTTCCTAGCCCTATCCACAGATACGCAGTATTTT
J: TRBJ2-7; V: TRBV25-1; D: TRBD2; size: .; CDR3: CASRGTGTSEQYF; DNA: TGTGCCAGCAGAGGTACAGGGACTAGCGAGCAGTACTTC
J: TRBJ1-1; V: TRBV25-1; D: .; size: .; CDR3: CASSEFRAVTEAFF; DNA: TGTGCCAGCAGTGAATTTAGGGCAGTCACTGAAGCTTTCTTT
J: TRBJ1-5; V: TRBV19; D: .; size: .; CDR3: CASSGSNSNQPQHF; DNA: TGTGCCAGTAGTGGAAGCAATAGCAATCAGCCCCAGCATTTT
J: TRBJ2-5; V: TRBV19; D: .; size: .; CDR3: CASSIGLEETQYF; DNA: TGTGCCAGTAGTATAGGGCTAGAAGAGACCCAGTACTTC
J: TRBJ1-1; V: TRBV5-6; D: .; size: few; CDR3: CASRSLGTEAFF; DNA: TGTGCCAGCAGGAGCTTGGGGACTGAAGCTTTCTTT
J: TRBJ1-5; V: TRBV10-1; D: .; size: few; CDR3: CASSEQGGQPQHF; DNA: TGCGCCAGCAGTGAACAGGGCGGGCAGCCCCAGCATTTT
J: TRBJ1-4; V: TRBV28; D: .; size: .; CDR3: CASSFTFREKLFF; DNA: TGTGCCAGCAGTTTTACGTTTCGTGAAAAACTGTTTTTT
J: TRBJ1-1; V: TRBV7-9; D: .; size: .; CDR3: CASSPVLTGNTEAFF; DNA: TGTGCCAGCAGCCCGGTCCTAACGGGCAACACTGAAGCTTTCTTT
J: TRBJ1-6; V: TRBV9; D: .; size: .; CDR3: CASSVQGGGGNSPLHF; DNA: TGTGCCAGCAGCGTACAGGGAGGCGGGGGAAATTCACCCCTCCACTTT
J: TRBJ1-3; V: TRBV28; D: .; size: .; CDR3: CASSFRGRTDSGNTIYF; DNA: TGTGCCAGCAGTTTTAGGGGCCGGACCGACTCTGGAAACACCATATATTTT
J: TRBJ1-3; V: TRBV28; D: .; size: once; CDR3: CASSLNPQDGNTIYF; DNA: TGTGCCAGCAGTTTAAATCCACAGGACGGAAACACCATATATTTT
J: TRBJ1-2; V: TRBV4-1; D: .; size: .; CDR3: CASSQVGRGGGYTF; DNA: TGCGCCAGCAGCCAAGTGGGGAGGGGAGGAGGCTACACCTTC
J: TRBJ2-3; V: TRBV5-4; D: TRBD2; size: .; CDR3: CASSPSGRGTDTQYF; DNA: TGTGCCAGCAGTCCTAGCGGGAGGGGTACAGATACGCAGTATTTT
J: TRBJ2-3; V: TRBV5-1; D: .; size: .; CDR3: CASSFGYRGTQYF; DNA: TGCGCCAGCAGCTTTGGATATAGAGGAACGCAGTATTTT
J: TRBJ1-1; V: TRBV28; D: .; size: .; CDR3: CASNGAGRNTEAFF; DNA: TGTGCCAGCAACGGGGCAGGGCGGAACACTGAAGCTTTCTTT
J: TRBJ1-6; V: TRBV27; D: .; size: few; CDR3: CASSLSGSPWGYSPLHF; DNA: TGTGCCAGCAGTTTATCTGGGAGCCCCTGGGGTTATTCACCCCTCCACTTT
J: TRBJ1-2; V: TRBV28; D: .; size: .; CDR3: CASSFNSDGYTF; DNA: TGTGCCAGCAGTTTTAACAGCGATGGCTACACCTTC
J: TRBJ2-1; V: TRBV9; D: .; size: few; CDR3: CASSSSLVPEQFF; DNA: TGTGCCAGCAGCTCATCACTAGTGCCTGAGCAGTTCTTC
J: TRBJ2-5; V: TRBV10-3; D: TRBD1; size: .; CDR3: CAIMGTGRETQYF; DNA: TGTGCCATCATGGGGACAGGGCGGGAGACCCAGTACTTC
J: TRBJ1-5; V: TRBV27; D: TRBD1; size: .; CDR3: CASSLSGQGATTSQPQHF; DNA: TGTGCCAGCAGTTTATCAGGACAGGGGGCGACAACAAGTCAGCCCCAGCATTTT
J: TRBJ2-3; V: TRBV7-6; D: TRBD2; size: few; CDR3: CASSRTTSGGPGADTQYF; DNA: TGTGCCAGCAGCCGAACGACTAGCGGGGGGCCAGGGGCAGATACGCAGTATTTT
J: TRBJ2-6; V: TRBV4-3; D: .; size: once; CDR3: CASSQDPSGANVLTF; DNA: TGCGCCAGCAGCCAAGATCCGTCAGGGGCCAACGTCCTGACTTTC
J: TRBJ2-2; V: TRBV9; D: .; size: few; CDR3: CASSPHTIGELFF; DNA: TGTGCCAGCAGCCCCCATACTATTGGGGAGCTGTTTTTT
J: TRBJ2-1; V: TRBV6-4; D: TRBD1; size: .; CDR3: CASSEGSTGWAEQFF; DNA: TGTGCCAGCAGTGAGGGATCGACAGGGTGGGCTGAGCAGTTCTTC
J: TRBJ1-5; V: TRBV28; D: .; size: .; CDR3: CASSRDSNQPQHF; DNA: TGTGCCAGCAGTCGAGATAGCAATCAGCCCCAGCATTTT
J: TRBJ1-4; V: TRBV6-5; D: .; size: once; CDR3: CASTESGFNEKLFF; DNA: TGTGCCAGCACCGAAAGCGGATTTAATGAAAAACTGTTTTTT
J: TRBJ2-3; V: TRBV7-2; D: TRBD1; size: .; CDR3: CASSLWGQGGTDTQYF; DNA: TGTGCCAGCAGCTTATGGGGGCAGGGGGGCACAGATACGCAGTATTTT
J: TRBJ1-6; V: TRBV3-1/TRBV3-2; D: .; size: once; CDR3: CASSRQATINSPLHF; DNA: TGTGCCAGCAGCCGTCAGGCAACTATTAATTCACCCCTCCACTTT
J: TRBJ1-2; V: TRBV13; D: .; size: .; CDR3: CASSLWGADGYTF; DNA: TGTGCCAGCAGCTTATGGGGGGCGGACGGCTACACCTTC
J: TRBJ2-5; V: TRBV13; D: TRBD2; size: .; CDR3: CASSANEPLGRAVETQYF; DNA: TGTGCCAGCAGCGCAAACGAGCCCCTTGGGAGGGCCGTGGAGACCCAGTACTTC
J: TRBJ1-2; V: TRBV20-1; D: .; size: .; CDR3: CSRGDGYTF; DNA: TGCAGTCGGGGGGATGGCTACACCTTC
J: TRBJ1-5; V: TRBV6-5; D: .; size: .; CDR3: CASSIRHLNQPQHF; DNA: TGTGCCAGCAGTATTCGGCATCTCAATCAGCCCCAGCATTTT
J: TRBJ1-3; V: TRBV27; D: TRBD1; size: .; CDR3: CASRKDRGGNTIYF; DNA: TGTGCCAGCAGGAAAGACAGGGGAGGAAACACCATATATTTT
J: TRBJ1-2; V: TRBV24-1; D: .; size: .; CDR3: CATSDSPVGNGYTF; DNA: TGTGCCACCAGTGATTCCCCCGTGGGGAACGGCTACACCTTC
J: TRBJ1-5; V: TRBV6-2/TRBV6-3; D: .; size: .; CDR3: CASSYSGRFNQPQHF; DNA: TGTGCCAGCAGTTACTCGGGGCGGTTCAATCAGCCCCAGCATTTT
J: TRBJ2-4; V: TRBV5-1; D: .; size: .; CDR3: CASSPVPSRNIQYF; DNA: TGCGCCAGCAGCCCTGTACCTTCAAGAAACATTCAGTACTTC
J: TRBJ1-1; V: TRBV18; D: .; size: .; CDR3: CASSPPGLKVGNTEAFF; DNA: TGTGCCAGCTCACCACCGGGGCTCAAGGTGGGGAACACTGAAGCTTTCTTT
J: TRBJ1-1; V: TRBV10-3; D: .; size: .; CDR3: CAISDEGIRTEAFF; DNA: TGTGCCATCAGTGACGAGGGAATAAGGACTGAAGCTTTCTTT
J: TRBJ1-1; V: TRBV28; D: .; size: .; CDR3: CASSYLKNTEAFF; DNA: TGTGCCAGCAGCTACCTGAAGAACACTGAAGCTTTCTTT
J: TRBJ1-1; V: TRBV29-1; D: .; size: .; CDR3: CSVEPGGGNTEAFF; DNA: TGCAGCGTTGAGCCGGGCGGAGGGAACACTGAAGCTTTCTTT
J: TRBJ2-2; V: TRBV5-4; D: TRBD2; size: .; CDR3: CASSPGLAGNTGELFF; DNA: TGTGCCAGCAGCCCCGGACTAGCGGGGAACACCGGGGAGCTGTTTTTT
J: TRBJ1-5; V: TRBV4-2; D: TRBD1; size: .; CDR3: CASSQEGTAMNQPQHF; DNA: TGTGCCAGCAGCCAAGAGGGGACAGCTATGAATCAGCCCCAGCATTTT
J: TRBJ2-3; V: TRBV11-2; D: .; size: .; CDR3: CASSFGRAELYF; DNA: TGTGCCAGCAGCTTCGGACGGGCTGAGCTGTATTTT
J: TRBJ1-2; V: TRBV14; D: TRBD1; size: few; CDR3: CASSRPRQGLEGYTF; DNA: TGTGCCAGCAGCCGTCCCCGACAGGGACTGGAAGGCTACACCTTC